The present entry profiles one TCR beta chain with its context. Germline V gives CDR1 SGHTS, CDR2 YDEGEE. There are 13 residues in the CDR3. The ends lost 4 bases at V and 7 bases at J; junction bases unmatched: 3. The data are from a study of PD-L1 blockade in urothelial cancer. Turning to the study itself: Starting in the mid-2010s, patients were given atezolizumab (1,200 mg intravenously every 3 weeks). About 90% of the 29 patients were men with bladder-origin urothelial cancer.

Described time point: pretreatment peripheral blood. Clones were sequenced by immunoSEQ multiplex PCR, and TCRdb holds only the in-frame ones, with some missing. The table has 55,000 to 85,000 clones, about four fifths seen once. The sequencing used PBMCs, collected around atezolizumab (anti-PD-L1) treatment. The sequence came from a woman in her 70s with urothelial cancer. The V gene is TRBV5-8, the J gene TRBJ1-5, with 9 bases aligning to TRBD1. CDR3: CASSRTGEQPQHF. The CDR3 coding sequence is TGTGCCAGCAGCAGGACAGGGGAGCAGCCCCAGCATTTT.